The present entry profiles one T cell receptor (beta chain) with its context. Its antigen is undetermined. From PBMCs, CD4+ and CD8+ T cells were sorted. Sequencing used cDNA as its template, made by extracting RNA and reverse transcribing it. The assay was immunoSEQ multiplex PCR, and TCRdb's table has in-frame clones only and misses some. The repertoire holds some 110,000 clones, with 55% to 70% as singletons. This sample was included in a study of CD8+ T cells in alopecia areata. The study's findings and limits: Patients shared TCRs less clearly than mice did, possibly for HLA-related reasons. Lesional tissue from the scalp (especially in alopecia totalis/universalis) showed higher clonality than normal scalp.

Germline CDR1 reads SGDLS; CDR2 reads YYNGEE. V was pared by 3 bases and J by 4 bases, with 10 bases between. The CDR3 has 13 amino acids. V gene TRBV9 combines with J gene TRBJ1-2; D is unclear. Source material: CD4+ T cells sorted from blood. The receptor comes from a human donor in good health. CDR3: CASSDRSGYGYTF. The CDR3 coding sequence is TGTGCCAGCAGCGACCGGTCAGGCTATGGCTACACCTTC.